This entry lists 14 T cell receptor beta chains sequenced from one sample in a study of T cell responses to AZD1222 COVID-19 vaccine. Using immunoSEQ multiplex PCR, the repertoire was profiled, and TCRdb retains in-frame clones only, with some absent. The sample lists some 120,000 clones; 88% were seen once. The sample was peripheral blood, taken on day 0 of AZD1222 vaccination. These receptors all come from an adult in good health.

The V gene is TRBV5-1, the J gene TRBJ2-7, with 15 bases fitting TRBD2. Germline trimming cut 5 bases from V and 4 bases from J; bases unmatched to any gene: 4. CDR3 length: 15 amino acids. Germline values: CDR1 SGHRS, CDR2 YFSETQ. Here the CDR3 reads CASRGLAGGEYEQYF. CDR3 bases: TGCGCCAGCAGGGGACTAGCGGGGGGTGAGTACGAGCAGTACTTC.

J is TRBJ1-3 and V is TRBV25-1; unclear D gene. Germline values: CDR1 MGHDK, CDR2 SYGVNS. This CDR3 is 16 amino acids long. V was trimmed by 4 bases and J by 0 bases, leaving 13 bases between them. The CDR3 protein is CASSGLNPFSGNTIYF. The CDR3 nucleotides read TGTGCCAGCAGTGGATTAAATCCGTTCTCTGGAAACACCATATATTTT.

The chain recombines TRBV28 with TRBJ1-2; D unresolved. Between the trimmed V and J ends, which lost 4 bases and 5 bases, there was a span of 8 bases. Germline CDR1 MDHEN, CDR2 SYDVKM. This CDR3 spans 12 amino acids. The CDR3 region is CASSSLNYGYTF. The CDR3 DNA follows: TGTGCCAGCAGTTCCCTAAATTATGGCTACACCTTC.

The chain combines TRBV6-1 with TRBJ2-7; 7 bases are shared with TRBD1. J was trimmed by 0 bases and V by 2 bases; bases with no gene match: 4. The CDR3 covers 15 residues. The V gene's germline CDR1 is MNHNS and CDR2 SASEGT. CDR3 protein: CASSEPGGSSYEQYF. CDR3 nucleotide sequence: TGTGCCAGCAGTGAACCAGGGGGTTCCTCCTACGAGCAGTACTTC.

The chain uses TRBV3-1 (or the pseudogene TRBV3-2) and TRBJ1-6; the match to TRBD1 covers 8 bases. The CDR3 length is 16 residues. Germline CDR1 is LGHDT and CDR2 is YNNKEL (reference sequence). The V and J ends lost 4 bases and 3 bases, in that order; junction bases with no gene match: 5. CDR3 in DNA: TGTGCCAGCAGCCTTGACAGGGGCTTCTATAATTCACCCCTCCACTTT. This translates into CASSLDRGFYNSPLHF.

The sample holds one count of this clone. The chain has TRBV6-5 and TRBJ2-3, with 10 bases fitting TRBD1. CDR3 size: 15 residues. Germline loops: CDR1 MNHEY, CDR2 SVGAGI. The trim removed 4 bases at V and 6 bases at J, leaving 7 bases unmatched. CDR3 region: CASSSGTGASDTQYF. The DNA for the CDR3 is TGTGCCAGCAGTTCCGGGACAGGGGCATCCGATACGCAGTATTTT.

The J gene is TRBJ1-5, the V gene TRBV18; 9 bases align to TRBD1. This CDR3 has 16 amino acids. The J segment lost 1 base and the V segment lost 3 bases, leaving 4 bases of the junction unmatched. Germline assignment: CDR1 KGHSH and CDR2 LQKENI. The CDR3 sequence: CASSPSQGASNQPQHF. The CDR3 DNA follows: TGTGCCAGCTCACCGTCACAGGGGGCCAGCAATCAGCCCCAGCATTTT.

The table lists this clone with a few counts. The genes are TRBV6-5 and TRBJ2-7; 7 nucleotides line up with TRBD1. V lost 7 bases and J lost 3; bases outside the gene matches: 6. Germline V gene data show CDR1 as MNHEY and CDR2 as SVGAGI. This CDR3 has 13 amino acids. The CDR3 region is CASTPGQSYEQYF. In nucleotides, the CDR3 is TGTGCCAGCACGCCGGGACAGAGCTACGAGCAGTACTTC.

V is TRBV19 and J is TRBJ2-7; D uncertain. The CDR3 is 12 amino acids. Trimming cost V 6 bases and J 4 bases, with 10 bases left between them. Per germline, CDR1 LNHDA and CDR2 SQIVND (reference sequence). The CDR3 DNA follows: TGTGCCAGTAGAGGGTTCGGGTACGAGCAGTACTTC. Translated: CASRGFGYEQYF.

V usage is TRBV19 and J usage is TRBJ1-1; D is uncertain. V was shortened by 4 bases and J by 5 bases, with 14 bases between the two germline ends. The CDR3 sequence is 14 residues long. CDR1 LNHDA and CDR2 SQIVND come from the germline V gene (reference sequence). This CDR3 reads CASSTQLVGTEAFF. CDR3 coding DNA: TGTGCCAGTAGTACGCAGTTGGTAGGGACTGAAGCTTTCTTT.

The V call is TRBV9, the J call TRBJ2-7, with no clear D. The CDR3 loop spans 15 amino acids. CDR1 SGDLS and CDR2 YYNGEE come from the germline V gene. With 0 bases removed from V and 2 bases from J, the gap between germline ends came to 12 bases. DNA of the CDR3: TGTGCCAGCAGCGTAGGAAGTACGGCCACCTACGAGCAGTACTTC. Translating it yields CASSVGSTATYEQYF.

In this sample, this clone turned up a few times. The rearrangement uses TRBV5-6 and TRBJ2-7; TRBD1 is a possible D gene (6 bases). The V and J ends lost 0 bases and 3 bases respectively, with 16 bases between them. Germline-derived CDR1 and CDR2 are SGHDT and YYEEEE. The CDR3 runs 16 residues. The CDR3 sequence: CASSLEGGGRGYEQYF. CDR3 bases: TGTGCCAGCAGCTTGGAGGGTGGAGGCAGGGGCTACGAGCAGTACTTC.

The chain links TRBV29-1 to TRBJ1-2; D might be TRBD1 (6 bases). CDR1 and CDR2 (germline): SQVTM, ANQGSEA. This CDR3 has 14 residues. Trimming removed 5 bases from V and 8 bases from J, with 21 bases in between. CDR3 protein: CSVPIETGSGGYTF. CDR3 DNA: TGCAGCGTTCCCATAGAAACAGGGTCCGGGGGCTACACCTTC.

The V call is TRBV7-2, the J call TRBJ2-3, with 11 positions matching TRBD2. The CDR3 has 18 amino acids. CDR1 SGHTA and CDR2 FQGNSA come from the germline V gene. After removal of 0 bases from V and 0 bases from J, the junction contained 5 bases not matched to a gene. The CDR3 sequence: CASSLATGLAVSTDTQYF. DNA for the CDR3: TGTGCCAGCAGCTTAGCGACGGGACTAGCGGTTAGCACAGATACGCAGTATTTT.